These 28 T cell receptor beta chains were sequenced from one sample in a study of shared clonotypes between healthy human individuals. Using immunoSEQ multiplex PCR, the repertoire was profiled, and TCRdb retains in-frame clones only, with some absent. The table records around 2.3 million clones, nearly 97% of them present only once. Specimen: naive CD4+ T cells sorted from blood. The sample's subset: CD45RA+ positively selected. Receptors were obtained from a young man in good health.

This clone was observed once. V and J are TRBV21-1 and TRBJ1-2. TRBV21-1 is listed as a pseudogene. The CDR3 spans 14 residues. The CDR3 coding sequence is TGTGCCAGCAGCCCTAGGGAGGGGGCTGATGGCTACACCTTC. It translates to CASSPREGADGYTF.

This clone was recorded once. The genes are TRBV11-2 and TRBJ1-1; 10 bases are a match to TRBD1. The CDR3 extends over 19 amino acids. V lost 1 base and J lost 4; bases outside the gene matches: 15. Germline assignment: CDR1 SGHAT and CDR2 FQNNGV. The CDR3 protein is CASSLAPSKDRGLGTEAFF. In DNA, the CDR3 is TGTGCCAGCAGCTTAGCCCCTTCAAAGGACAGGGGGTTGGGCACTGAAGCTTTCTTT. The variable domain in full, completed from reference TRBV11-2 and TRBJ1-1, reads EAGVAQSPRYKIIEKRQSVAFWCNPISGHATLYWYQQILGQGPKLLIQFQNNGVVDDSQLPKDRFSAERLKGVDSTLKIQPAKLEDSAVYLCASSLAPSKDRGLGTEAFFGQGTRLTVV.

The genes are TRBV5-1 and TRBJ2-1; no clear D. Trimming took off 4 bases at V and 9 bases at J, with 17 bases between the two ends. CDR3 length: 14 amino acids. CDR1 is SGHRS and CDR2 is YFSETQ in the germline V gene. CDR3 bases: TGCGCCAGCAGCCTGCCGGGTGGGTCGGGTGAGCAGTTCTTC. Amino acids: CASSLPGGSGEQFF. Looking up the rest from reference TRBV5-1 and TRBJ2-1 gives the full variable domain: KAGVTQTPRYLIKTRGQQVTLSCSPISGHRSVSWYQQTPGQGLQFLFEYFSETQRNKGNFPGRFSGRQFSNSRSEMNVSTLELGDSALYLCASSLPGGSGEQFFGPGTRLTVL.

The chain uses TRBV7-2 and TRBJ2-3, with TRBD2 identical over 7 bases. V shed 4 bases and J 0 bases; nucleotides not matched to a gene: 7. The CDR3 has 16 amino acids. Germline CDR1 SGHTA, CDR2 FQGNSA. The CDR3 spells CASSSSWGGSTDTQYF. Written as DNA, the CDR3 is TGTGCCAGCAGCTCTTCTTGGGGGGGGAGCACAGATACGCAGTATTTT.

The chain carries TRBV2 and TRBJ1-4; TRBD1 is a possible D gene (5 bases). The CDR3 is 14 amino acids. Germline V gene sequence: CDR1 SNHLY, CDR2 FYNNEI. The germline V and J ends were trimmed by 6 bases and 8 bases, with 16 bases remaining between them. Here the CDR3 reads CASSGRGHTEKLFF. The DNA for the CDR3 is TGTGCCAGCAGCGGCCGTGGACATACCGAAAAACTGTTTTTT.

The rearrangement joins TRBV11-2 to TRBJ2-4, with 10 positions matching TRBD1. The CDR3 is 16 amino acids. The germline V gene has CDR1 SGHAT and CDR2 FQNNGV. Trimming removed 5 bases from V and 7 bases from J; junction bases left unmatched: 11. For the CDR3, the DNA is TGTGCCAGCAGCCCCCAAACCGGGGACAGGGGCAACATTCAGTACTTC. Its translation is CASSPQTGDRGNIQYF.

The V call is TRBV15, the J call TRBJ1-6, with D perhaps TRBD1 (5 bases). V lost 5 bases to trimming and J lost 7 bases, with 12 bases between them. The CDR3 length is 14 residues. Germline CDR1 and CDR2: LNHNV and YYDKDF (reference sequence). CDR3 loop: CATSPERGNSPLHF. The CDR3 DNA reads as TGTGCCACCAGCCCCGAGAGGGGCAATTCACCCCTCCACTTT.

A word on this clone: Other nucleotide sequences from this sample produce the same CDR3. The chain couples TRBV27 to TRBJ1-1, with D unresolved. Germline-derived CDR1 and CDR2 are MNHEY and SMNVEV (reference sequence). Deletions cut 3 bases from V and 1 base from J, with 6 bases between. The CDR3 totals 13 residues. Here the CDR3 DNA reads TGTGCCAGCAGTTTCGATCGGAACACTGAAGCTTTCTTT. As protein: CASSFDRNTEAFF.

The gene calls are TRBV15 and TRBJ2-1, with 8 bases lining up with TRBD2. The V and J ends lost 5 bases and 3 bases, in that order; junction bases with no gene match: 6. The V gene's germline CDR1 is LNHNV and CDR2 YYDKDF (reference sequence). This CDR3 contains 15 residues. The CDR3 sequence is CATSLKAGGYNEQFF. Written as DNA, the CDR3 is TGTGCCACCAGCCTAAAGGCGGGGGGCTACAATGAGCAGTTCTTC.

This clone was recorded only once. The rearrangement uses TRBV6-5 and TRBJ1-6; the match to TRBD1 covers 7 bases. The CDR3 covers 14 residues. V gave up 5 bases and J gave up 7 bases; unmatched junction bases: 5. Germline V gives CDR1 MNHEY, CDR2 SVGAGI. Written as DNA, the CDR3 is TGTGCCAGCAGTGCAGGGGGTAGGAATTCACCCCTCCACTTT. Translation: CASSAGGRNSPLHF.

This chain uses TRBV7-2 with TRBJ1-5; D is unresolved. The CDR3 runs to 12 residues. Trimming stripped 2 bases from V and 9 bases from J, with 8 bases between. Germline V CDR1 and CDR2: SGHTA, FQGNSA. CDR3 protein: CASSLRVGPQHF. In DNA, the CDR3 is TGTGCCAGCAGCTTACGGGTGGGGCCCCAGCATTTT. Combining the CDR3 with reference TRBV7-2 and TRBJ1-5 gives the whole variable domain GAGVSQSPSNKVTEKGKDVELRCDPISGHTALYWYRQSLGQGLEFLIYFQGNSAPDKSGLPSDRFSAERTGGSVSTLTIQRTQQEDSAVYLCASSLRVGPQHFGDGTRLSIL.

The gene calls are TRBV7-9 and TRBJ1-1, with TRBD1 matching 9 bases. This CDR3 is 17 amino acids long. Looked up from germline, CDR1 is SEHNR and CDR2 is FQNEAQ (reference sequence). After removal of 0 bases from V and 0 bases from J, the junction contained 5 bases not matched to a gene. CDR3 bases: TGTGCCAGCAGCTTAGCGTTAGGACAGGGGATGAACACTGAAGCTTTCTTT. Protein product: CASSLALGQGMNTEAFF.

This sequence joins TRBV12-1 and TRBJ2-4; the tabulated D call, TRBD2, remains unverified against the DNA. TRBV12-1 is termed a pseudogene. The CDR3 covers 15 residues. CDR3 nucleotides: TGTGCCAGCAGCCTCAATCCGCTCTATCGGGACATTCAGTACTTC. Amino acid sequence: CASSLNPLYRDIQYF.

This chain links TRBV6-5 with TRBJ1-2; D might be TRBD1 (5 bases). The V gene lost 2 bases and the J gene lost 2 bases, with 15 bases spanning the gap. CDR1 is MNHEY and CDR2 is SVGAGI in the germline V gene. The CDR3 runs to 16 residues. The CDR3 spells CASSYVGGRTNYGYTF. CDR3 DNA sequence: TGTGCCAGCAGTTACGTGGGTGGGAGGACAAACTATGGCTACACCTTC.

The J gene is TRBJ1-2, the V gene TRBV6-5, with 9 positions matching TRBD1. Per germline, CDR1 MNHEY and CDR2 SVGAGI. J lost 4 bases, V lost 5 bases, and 5 bases had no gene match. The CDR3 contains 14 residues. The CDR3 nucleotides are TGTGCCAGCAGTCTTGGGACAGGGATCTATGGCTACACCTTC. This codes for CASSLGTGIYGYTF.

This chain uses TRBV6-5 with TRBJ1-2, with 9 bases identical to TRBD1. The germline CDR1 and CDR2 sequences are MNHEY and SVGAGI. Germline trimming cut 6 bases from V and 6 bases from J; bases unmatched to any gene: 8. CDR3 length equals 14 residues. The CDR3 is CASREQGASDGYTF. The DNA for the CDR3 is TGTGCCAGCAGAGAACAGGGGGCGTCAGATGGCTACACCTTC.

As to this clone: This sample includes further DNA sequences coding for the same CDR3. The J gene is TRBJ2-4, the V gene TRBV6-1; TRBD1 agrees at 8 bases. CDR1 is MNHNS and CDR2 is SASEGT in the germline V gene. Trimming removed 6 bases from V and 0 bases from J; junction bases left unmatched: 4. This CDR3 has 15 amino acids. The CDR3 loop reads CASSGTGLAKNIQYF. The CDR3 DNA follows: TGTGCCAGCAGCGGGACAGGACTAGCCAAAAACATTCAGTACTTC.

The chain couples TRBV9 to TRBJ2-5, with 8 bases identical to TRBD2. The V and J ends lost 0 bases and 4 bases, in that order; junction bases with no gene match: 2. The germline V gene encodes CDR1 SGDLS and CDR2 YYNGEE. CDR3 length: 14 residues. The CDR3 nucleotides are TGTGCCAGCAGCGTAGCGGGGGGGGGAGAGACCCAGTACTTC. Protein product: CASSVAGGGETQYF.

In the case of this clone: The same CDR3 is also encoded by other DNA sequences in this sample. As DNA, the CDR3 is TGCGCCAGCAGCTTGGGTCGGAACTCCTACGAGCAGTACTTC. This translates into CASSLGRNSYEQYF. V gene TRBV5-1 combines with J gene TRBJ2-7; D gene ambiguous. The V end lost 0 bases, the J end lost 0 bases, and 7 bases lay between the germline ends. Germline loops: CDR1 SGHRS, CDR2 YFSETQ. CDR3 length equals 14 residues.

The V and J genes are TRBV6-5 and TRBJ2-3; D is undetermined. V was clipped by 8 bases and J by 0 bases, with 9 bases between them. The germline CDR1 and CDR2 sequences are MNHEY and SVGAGI. The CDR3 totals 13 residues. For the CDR3, the DNA is TGTGCCAGCCGAACGCCGAGCACAGATACGCAGTATTTT. It yields the protein CASRTPSTDTQYF.

The V and J genes are TRBV5-4 and TRBJ2-1, with 14 bases that match TRBD2. Germline V gives CDR1 SGHNT, CDR2 YYREEE (reference sequence). The V gene end was trimmed by 4 bases and the J gene end by 0 bases; junction bases not matched to a gene: 6. The CDR3 has 18 amino acids. This CDR3 reads CASSMTSGGASSYNEQFF. DNA of the CDR3: TGTGCCAGCAGCATGACTAGCGGGGGGGCAAGCTCCTACAATGAGCAGTTCTTC.

This chain uses TRBV19 with TRBJ2-2; 7 nucleotides line up with TRBD2. The V segment lost 2 bases and the J segment 1 base; nucleotides outside the gene matches: 4. The CDR3 loop spans 16 amino acids. The germline gives CDR1 LNHDA, CDR2 SQIVND (reference sequence). The CDR3 loop is CASSISGLGNTGELFF. Here the CDR3 DNA reads TGTGCCAGTAGTATAAGCGGACTAGGGAACACCGGGGAGCTGTTTTTT.

This CDR3 is CASSPAATSTPDTQYF. The CDR3 nucleotides read TGTGCCAGCAGTCCCGCCGCGACTAGCACGCCAGATACGCAGTATTTT. The chain joins TRBV27 to TRBJ2-3; 7 bases are shared with TRBD2. V lost 5 bases to trimming and J lost 4 bases; unmatched junction nucleotides: 12. The germline V gene encodes CDR1 MNHEY and CDR2 SMNVEV (reference sequence). The CDR3 has 16 residues.

To note about this clone: The identical CDR3 is also encoded by other nucleotide sequences in the sample. V usage is TRBV11-3 and J usage is TRBJ2-5; TRBD1 matches at 9 bases. J gave up 1 base and V 3 bases, and 3 bases lay outside the gene matches. The CDR3 runs 15 residues. The V gene's germline CDR1 is SGHNT and CDR2 YENEEA. CDR3 in DNA: TGTGCCAGCAGCTTGGGACAGGGACTCCAAGAGACCCAGTACTTC. Its protein is CASSLGQGLQETQYF.

DNA of the CDR3: TGTGCCATCACAGGGGGCCCCCAATACAATGAGCAGTTCTTC. Residues: CAITGGPQYNEQFF. V gene TRBV10-3 combines with J gene TRBJ2-1, with 8 bases fitting TRBD1. The CDR3 extends over 14 amino acids. V gave up 7 bases and J gave up 4 bases; unmatched junction bases: 6. The germline CDR1 and CDR2 sequences are ENHRY and SYGVKD.

The V and J genes are TRBV25-1 and TRBJ2-3; TRBD2 matches 8 bases. The CDR3 is made up of 14 amino acids. Looked up from germline, CDR1 is MGHDK and CDR2 is SYGVNS. V lost 6 bases and J lost 3; bases outside the gene matches: 5. Here the CDR3 DNA reads TGTGCCAGCAGCCTTAGCGGGGCTACAGATACGCAGTATTTT. Its translation is CASSLSGATDTQYF.

The table lists this clone with a count of one. This rearrangement joins TRBV28 to TRBJ1-2; D unresolved. Germline CDR1 is MDHEN and CDR2 is SYDVKM. V was pared by 8 bases and J by 2 bases, with 12 bases between. CDR3 length: 13 amino acids. CDR3 coding DNA: TGTGCCAGCGGCCTTCAAACGAACTATGGCTACACCTTC. This sequence encodes CASGLQTNYGYTF.

This chain connects TRBV5-8 to TRBJ1-2; D ambiguous. The CDR3 extends over 15 amino acids. Germline CDR1 SGHTS, CDR2 YDEGEE. The ends were cut back, 2 bases at V and 4 bases at J, with 15 bases in the middle. The CDR3 nucleotides read TGTGCCAGCAGCTTCGGAACTGCCCATTCCTATGGCTACACCTTC. Translated, it gives CASSFGTAHSYGYTF.